This T cell receptor (beta chain) was recovered during a study of blood T cell repertoires in COVID-19. Study-level background: COVID-19 samples from acute and convalescent phases originated in the United States, Italy and Spain. The cDNA or gDNA used as material had been derived from T cells, B-cell-depleted T cells, or PBMCs.

V shed 4 bases and J 1 base; nucleotides not matched to a gene: 7. The CDR3 is made up of 15 amino acids. CDR1 is PRHDT, CDR2 FYEKMQ, per germline (reference sequence). Authors' processing steps: Estimates of nucleated cell counts were drawn from the amplification of reference gene primers. Clones were read by immunoSEQ multiplex PCR, and TCRdb kept only the in-frame ones, dropping some. The V and J calls and clone size are taken from that table; D and trimming were inferred from the DNA. Of about 75,000 clones in the sample, around 90% were seen once. This clonotype originated in a woman between 50 and 59 years old with acute or convalescent COVID-19. The chain uses TRBV13 and TRBJ2-7, with 7 nucleotides matching TRBD1. Sequenced sample: peripheral blood. Here the CDR3 DNA reads TGTGCCAGCAGCTCTACAGGGGACGGTTCCTACGAGCAGTACTTC. It codes for CASSSTGDGSYEQYF.